The clone carrying this T cell receptor beta chain was observed many times. This sample stems from a study of CD8 T cells in ankylosing spondylitis. The authors made TCR beta libraries by quantitative 5'-RACE with molecular barcodes. TCRdb re-called the 5' RACE reads with MiXCR, one entry per CDR3 protein. Among about 69,000 distinct CDR3 sequences listed, approximately 5% were seen once. V trimming: 9 bases; J trimming: 5 bases; junction bases outside the gene matches: 6. Germline values: CDR1 KGHDR, CDR2 SFDVKD. This CDR3 is built from 14 residues. The chain combines TRBV24-1 with TRBJ2-1; 10 nucleotides match TRBD2. The sequence came from a male donor with ankylosing spondylitis or in good health (not recorded which). What was sequenced was blood, either unsorted or a sorted T cell fraction (not recorded which). CDR3: CATGRLAGDNEQFF. The CDR3 DNA is TGTGCCACCGGGAGGCTAGCGGGGGACAATGAGCAGTTCTTC.